The entry that follows covers one T cell receptor (beta chain) sequence. Its matching antigen is unknown. The CDR3 has 14 residues. Deletions cut 5 bases from V and 5 bases from J, with 15 bases between. Germline V lookup: CDR1 SGHVS, CDR2 FQNEAQ. The method was immunoSEQ multiplex PCR; TCRdb's version includes in-frame clones alone and lacks a portion of them. The sample records some 13,000 clones, over 65% being singletons. The data stem from a study of immune cell composition in non-small cell lung cancer. Study-wide results and limits: TIL tumour reactivity correlated with maximal tumour-associated clone frequency in adenocarcinoma. Lung squamous cell carcinoma tumours had significantly higher top 10 clone scores and productive clonality than lung adenocarcinoma. Tumour-associated clones >0.5% occurred in approximately 32% of adenocarcinomas, roughly four fifths of squamous.

This TCR came from a human donor with non-small cell lung cancer. Sample: lung tumor tissue. This rearrangement joins TRBV7-8 to TRBJ1-1, with D tentatively TRBD1 (5 bases). The CDR3 region has the DNA TGTGCCAGCAGCGCCGAGGCAGGGAATACTGAAGCTTTCTTT. The encoded protein is CASSAEAGNTEAFF.